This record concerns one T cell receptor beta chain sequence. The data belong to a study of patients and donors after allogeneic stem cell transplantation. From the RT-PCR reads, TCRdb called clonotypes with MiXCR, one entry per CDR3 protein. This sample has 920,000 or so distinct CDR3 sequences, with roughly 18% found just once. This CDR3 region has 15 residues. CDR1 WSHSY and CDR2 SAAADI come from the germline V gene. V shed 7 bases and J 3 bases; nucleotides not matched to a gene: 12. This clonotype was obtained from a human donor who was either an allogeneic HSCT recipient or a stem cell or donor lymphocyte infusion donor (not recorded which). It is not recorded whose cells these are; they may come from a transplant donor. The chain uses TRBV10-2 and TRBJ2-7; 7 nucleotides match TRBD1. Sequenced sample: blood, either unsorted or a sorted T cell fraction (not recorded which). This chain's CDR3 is CASTGTATPFYEQYF. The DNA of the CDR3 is TGCGCCAGCACGGGGACAGCGACGCCGTTCTACGAGCAGTACTTC.